The clone carrying this TCR beta chain was recorded a few times. These data belong to a study of early T cells in non-severe SARS-CoV-2 infection. Study-level background: The authors sequenced bulk RNA from unsorted whole blood, leaving chains unpaired.

Each CDR3 protein gets one entry after TCRdb re-called the 5' RACE reads with MiXCR. Of over 60,000 distinct CDR3 sequences in the sample, roughly 13% were seen once. The receptor's source is an adult who was a healthcare worker with PCR-confirmed SARS-CoV-2 infection or an uninfected control (not recorded which). The sample taken for sequencing was whole blood.

CDR3 sequence: CAWSWGTYEQYF. In DNA, the CDR3 is TGTGCCTGGAGCTGGGGGACCTACGAGCAGTACTTC. The rearrangement uses TRBV30 and TRBJ2-7; D might be TRBD1 or TRBD2, each matching 5 bases. This CDR3 has 12 amino acids. V lost 3 bases and J 2 bases, leaving 8 bases between the germline ends. Germline CDR1 is GTSNPN and CDR2 is SVGIG (reference sequence). The full variable domain, in which reference TRBV30 and TRBJ2-7 provide the parts outside the CDR3, is SQTIHQWPATLVQPVGSPLSLECTVEGTSNPNLYWYRQAAGRGLQLLFYSVGIGQISSEVPQNLSASRPQDRQFILSSKKLLLSDSGFYLCAWSWGTYEQYFGPGTRLTVT.